One sample yielded the 5 T cell receptor beta chains listed below, sequenced in a study of radiation and T cells in renal cell carcinoma. Profiling relied on immunoSEQ multiplex PCR, and the TCRdb table lists in-frame clones only, not all of them. The data hold 45,000 or so clones, with 65% to 90% observed a single time. Time point denoted: baseline pretreatment blood. Treatment defined: 15 Gy SBRT to primary tumor, nephrectomy 4 weeks later. The sample here was blood, taken from a patient whose treatment included radiotherapy and nephrectomy. The receptors derive from a woman in her sixties or seventies with renal cell carcinoma.

This chain links TRBV5-1 with TRBJ2-2, with D perhaps assigned TRBD1 or TRBD2 (5 bases each). Germline-derived CDR1 and CDR2 are SGHRS and YFSETQ. CDR3 size: 12 residues. Trimming left V 4 bases short and J 7 bases short, with 8 bases between. The CDR3 protein is CASSRDGGELFF. The CDR3 region has the DNA TGCGCCAGCAGCCGGGACGGCGGGGAGCTGTTTTTT.

The chain carries TRBV11-2 and TRBJ2-7; 12 bases map to TRBD2. The CDR3 has 17 residues. The junction had 6 bases not matched to a gene; V was cut back by 2 bases and J by 1 base. Germline V CDR1 and CDR2: SGHAT, FQNNGV. The CDR3 nucleotides are TGTGCCAGCAGCTTATTCTCACTAGCGGGGGGATCCTACGAGCAGTACTTC. Translating gives CASSLFSLAGGSYEQYF.

V gene TRBV11-3 combines with J gene TRBJ2-7, with TRBD2 identical over 15 bases. CDR1 and CDR2 from the germline V gene are SGHNT and YENEEA. The CDR3 loop spans 16 amino acids. After removal of 6 bases from V and 2 bases from J, the junction contained 5 bases not matched to a gene. CDR3 amino acids: CASSQGTSGGPYEQYF. CDR3 bases: TGTGCCAGCAGTCAAGGGACTAGCGGGGGGCCCTACGAGCAGTACTTC.

The rearrangement uses TRBV7-3 and TRBJ1-1, with TRBD1 matching over 10 bases. CDR1 and CDR2 from the germline V gene are SGHTA and FQGTGA. V gave up 5 bases and J gave up 5 bases; unmatched junction bases: 8. This CDR3 is built from 15 residues. The CDR3 bases are TGTGCCAGCAGCCCCGGACAGGGGGGTTTTACTGAAGCTTTCTTT. Translating gives CASSPGQGGFTEAFF.

V is TRBV27 and J is TRBJ1-1, with D uncertain. Germline-derived CDR1 and CDR2 are MNHEY and SMNVEV (reference sequence). V gave up 8 bases and J gave up 2 bases, with 9 bases separating them. This CDR3 has 12 residues. The chain's CDR3 is CASGYKNTEAFF. As DNA, the CDR3 is TGTGCCAGCGGATACAAAAACACTGAAGCTTTCTTT.